The 10 T cell receptor beta chains listed next were all sequenced from one sample in a study of TIL therapy for anti-PD-1-resistant metastatic lung cancer. Time point defined: pre-treatment sample, taken before nivolumab and TIL therapy. This was the immunoSEQ v3 assay. Libraries were prepared by immunoSEQ multiplex PCR; TCRdb keeps only in-frame clonotypes and omits some of them. The data show tens of thousands of clones, about 69% seen once. The sample here was blood, taken at baseline. These receptors all stem from a person aged 25-79 years with non-small cell lung cancer.

As DNA, the CDR3 is TGCGCCAGCAGCGAACAGGGATCAGATACGCAGTATTTT. Translation: CASSEQGSDTQYF. This chain uses TRBV5-1 with TRBJ2-3, with D maybe TRBD1 (6 bases). V gave up 4 bases and J gave up 4 bases, with 10 bases separating them. The CDR3 is 13 amino acids. CDR1 and CDR2 from the germline V gene are SGHRS and YFSETQ.

The chain couples TRBV5-1 to TRBJ2-2; D is perhaps TRBD1 or TRBD2 (6 bases each). The CDR3 spans 16 residues. Looked up from germline, CDR1 is SGHRS and CDR2 is YFSETQ. Trimming left V 4 bases short and J 0 bases short, with 13 bases between. The CDR3 DNA reads as TGCGCCAGCAGCCCCTGGGGGGCAGCGAACACCGGGGAGCTGTTTTTT. Residues: CASSPWGAANTGELFF. Full variable domain (rest looked up from reference TRBV5-1 and TRBJ2-2): KAGVTQTPRYLIKTRGQQVTLSCSPISGHRSVSWYQQTPGQGLQFLFEYFSETQRNKGNFPGRFSGRQFSNSRSEMNVSTLELGDSALYLCASSPWGAANTGELFFGEGSRLTVL.

The rearrangement links TRBV20-1 to TRBJ1-1; D gene unclear. Per the germline V gene, CDR1 is DFQATT and CDR2 is SNEGSKA (reference sequence). The CDR3 length is 11 residues. Between the trimmed V and J ends, which lost 4 bases and 8 bases, there was a span of 11 bases. CDR3 nucleotides: TGCAGTGCTATTGAACAGTGGGAAGCTTTCTTT. The encoded protein is CSAIEQWEAFF.

The CDR3, as DNA: TGTGCCAGCAGTGGACAGTATAGCAATCAGCCCCAGCATTTT. The encoded protein is CASSGQYSNQPQHF. The rearrangement uses TRBV27 and TRBJ1-5; D may be TRBD1 (6 bases). V lost 5 bases, J lost 0 bases, and 8 bases lay in between. Looked up from germline, CDR1 is MNHEY and CDR2 is SMNVEV (reference sequence). This CDR3 has 14 residues.

This clone was found a few times. The chain uses TRBV29-1 and TRBJ1-4; 8 nucleotides agree with TRBD1. CDR1 is SQVTM, CDR2 ANQGSEA, per germline. CDR3 length: 13 amino acids. Trimming cost V 6 bases and J 3 bases; bases outside gene matches: 3. The CDR3 region has the DNA TGCAGCGTCCGGACAGGGCCTAATGAAAAACTGTTTTTT. It is translated as CSVRTGPNEKLFF.

The V and J genes are TRBV10-3 and TRBJ1-1; 7 bases fit TRBD1. The CDR3 is 14 amino acids. Germline CDR1 ENHRY, CDR2 SYGVKD. J lost 4 bases, V lost 6 bases, and 8 bases had no gene match. CDR3 protein: CAIREDRDGTEAFF. The CDR3 nucleotides are TGTGCCATCAGAGAAGACAGGGATGGCACTGAAGCTTTCTTT.

J is TRBJ2-5 and V is TRBV11-2, with 8 nucleotides matching TRBD1. V lost 3 bases, J lost 2 bases, and 5 bases stayed unmatched. This CDR3 has 15 amino acids. Germline CDR1 and CDR2: SGHAT and FQNNGV. DNA for the CDR3: TGTGCCAGCAGCTTGGTGGGACAGGTACAAGAGACCCAGTACTTC. Its protein product is CASSLVGQVQETQYF.

The V call is TRBV10-2, the J call TRBJ2-3, with 7 bases identical to TRBD2. This CDR3 comprises 12 residues. Germline CDR1 is WSHSY and CDR2 is SAAADI. V lost 9 bases to trimming and J lost 2 bases; unmatched junction nucleotides: 2. The CDR3 sequence is CASGTTTDTQYF. DNA for the CDR3: TGCGCCAGTGGGACTACCACAGATACGCAGTATTTT.

CDR3 DNA: TGTGCCAGCAGCCCCACCGGGGCTGAAAAACTGTTTTTT. Protein: CASSPTGAEKLFF. This sequence joins TRBV9 and TRBJ1-4; tentative D call: TRBD1 (5 bases). Trimming stripped 4 bases from V and 7 bases from J, with 11 bases between. The CDR3 consists of 13 residues. CDR1 is SGDLS and CDR2 is YYNGEE in the germline V gene.

The V and J genes are TRBV7-8 and TRBJ2-5; the D gene is possibly TRBD2 (6 bases). The V gene lost 0 bases and the J gene lost 5 bases, with 13 bases spanning the gap. This CDR3 is built from 15 residues. Germline CDR1 and CDR2: SGHVS and FQNEAQ. Written as DNA, the CDR3 is TGTGCCAGCAGCTTAGCGCGGGGAGTTTGGGAGACCCAGTACTTC. Translating gives CASSLARGVWETQYF.